The rows below give T cell receptor beta chains drawn from one sample of a study of shared clonotypes between healthy human individuals. Sequencing used immunoSEQ multiplex PCR; TCRdb keeps in-frame clones, though not all of them. The repertoire holds hundreds of thousands of clones, 92% seen once, with approximately 24% in the top ten. Sequenced: naive CD8+ T cells sorted from blood. The receptors originated from a young man in good health. Both conserved end residues are part of each CDR3. Fields, in order: D gene, V gene, clone size, J gene, CDR3 DNA, CDR3 protein. D genes are given only for firm matches. Clone size is not always given. Where it is, it says once, few, many or a class for expanded clones.

d_gene: TRBD2; v_gene: TRBV19; abundance: .; j_gene: TRBJ2-7; CDR3nt: TGTGCCAGCCGGCCGGGAGGGCGCTACGAGCAGTACTTC; CDR3aa: CASRPGGRYEQYF
d_gene: .; v_gene: TRBV7-9; abundance: .; j_gene: TRBJ2-7; CDR3nt: TGTGCCAGCAGCCCCCCGGGGTCGGCCTACGAGCAGTACTTC; CDR3aa: CASSPPGSAYEQYF
d_gene: .; v_gene: TRBV6-5; abundance: .; j_gene: TRBJ2-7; CDR3nt: TGTGCCAGCAGTTGGGGGCCTTACGAGCAGTACTTC; CDR3aa: CASSWGPYEQYF
d_gene: .; v_gene: TRBV6-5; abundance: few; j_gene: TRBJ2-1; CDR3nt: TGTGCCAGCAGTTACTCGGGGGTCGGTAATGAGCAGTTCTTC; CDR3aa: CASSYSGVGNEQFF
d_gene: .; v_gene: TRBV28; abundance: .; j_gene: TRBJ1-1; CDR3nt: TGTGCCAGCAGGGTCGGGTCTACTGAAGCTTTCTTT; CDR3aa: CASRVGSTEAFF
d_gene: .; v_gene: TRBV19; abundance: .; j_gene: TRBJ2-1; CDR3nt: TGTGCCAGTAGTTCGATTGATGAGCAGTTCTTC; CDR3aa: CASSSIDEQFF
d_gene: TRBD2; v_gene: TRBV19; abundance: .; j_gene: TRBJ2-1; CDR3nt: TGTGCCAGTAGTATGGTAGCGGGGAATTACAATGAGCAGTTCTTC; CDR3aa: CASSMVAGNYNEQFF
d_gene: .; v_gene: TRBV7-8; abundance: .; j_gene: TRBJ2-7; CDR3nt: TGTGCCAGCAGCCCACGACTCGTTAACTACGAGCAGTACTTC; CDR3aa: CASSPRLVNYEQYF
d_gene: TRBD2; v_gene: TRBV4-3; abundance: .; j_gene: TRBJ2-2; CDR3nt: TGCGCCAGCAGCCAAGACATCTCGGGAGGCGTGGGCACCGGGGAGCTGTTTTTT; CDR3aa: CASSQDISGGVGTGELFF
d_gene: .; v_gene: TRBV11-2; abundance: .; j_gene: TRBJ2-7; CDR3nt: TGTGCCAGCAGCTTTGATATGGGGGCCAATATCTACGAGCAGTACTTC; CDR3aa: CASSFDMGANIYEQYF
d_gene: TRBD1; v_gene: TRBV29-1; abundance: .; j_gene: TRBJ2-1; CDR3nt: TGCAGCGTTGAACGGGACAGGCTAAGTGAGCAGTTCTTC; CDR3aa: CSVERDRLSEQFF
d_gene: .; v_gene: TRBV7-9; abundance: .; j_gene: TRBJ2-3; CDR3nt: TGTGCCAGCAGCCACATCAACACAGATACGCAGTATTTT; CDR3aa: CASSHINTDTQYF
d_gene: TRBD2; v_gene: TRBV7-2; abundance: .; j_gene: TRBJ2-2; CDR3nt: TGTGCCAGCAGCTTATTTAGCGGGGCTCCGCTTAACACCGGGGAGCTGTTTTTT; CDR3aa: CASSLFSGAPLNTGELFF
d_gene: .; v_gene: TRBV4-1; abundance: .; j_gene: TRBJ1-4; CDR3nt: TGCGCCAGCAGCCAAGAGGGGGCGGGGACAAATGAAAAACTGTTTTTT; CDR3aa: CASSQEGAGTNEKLFF
d_gene: .; v_gene: TRBV27; abundance: .; j_gene: TRBJ2-3; CDR3nt: TGTGCCAGCAGTTTACTGGGTGATACGCAGTATTTT; CDR3aa: CASSLLGDTQYF
d_gene: TRBD1; v_gene: TRBV5-4; abundance: .; j_gene: TRBJ1-1; CDR3nt: TGTGCCAGCAGCTTCCAGGGGGCAGATAGAGCTTTCTTT; CDR3aa: CASSFQGADRAFF
d_gene: .; v_gene: TRBV9; abundance: .; j_gene: TRBJ2-7; CDR3nt: TGTGCCAGCAGCCCCCCGAGCTCCTACGAGCAGTACTTC; CDR3aa: CASSPPSSYEQYF
d_gene: .; v_gene: TRBV4-1; abundance: once; j_gene: TRBJ2-7; CDR3nt: TGCGCCAGCAGCCTAGGGGGCTCCTACGAGCAGTACTTC; CDR3aa: CASSLGGSYEQYF